A selection of T cell receptor beta chains follows, all from one sample in a study of shared clonotypes between healthy human individuals. Sequencing was performed with immunoSEQ multiplex PCR; in TCRdb, only in-frame clones are kept and a portion is missing. Of around 1,000,000 clones listed, roughly 77% were seen once; the top ten hold about 0.94%. The sequencing sample was made of memory CD4+ T cells from PBMCs. The receptors come from a man younger than 35 in good health. Some clones in this sample may be carry-over from other donors' samples. The CDR3 runs from the conserved cysteine through the conserved F or W. Each record gives: clone size, D gene, V gene, J gene, CDR3 protein, CDR3 DNA. A D gene is named only where the DNA matches it firmly. Rows give clone size only sometimes, using once, few, many, or a class for an expanded clone.

clone_size: -
d_call: -
v_call: TRBV9
j_call: TRBJ2-1
cdr3_aa: CASSVDLANEQFF
cdr3_nt: TGTGCCAGCAGCGTAGATTTGGCAAATGAGCAGTTCTTC

clone_size: -
d_call: -
v_call: TRBV10-3
j_call: TRBJ1-4
cdr3_aa: CAISESSVTGKLFF
cdr3_nt: TGTGCCATCAGTGAGTCGTCAGTAACTGGAAAACTGTTTTTT

clone_size: few
d_call: -
v_call: TRBV7-9
j_call: TRBJ2-1
cdr3_aa: CASSLAVEQFF
cdr3_nt: TGTGCCAGCAGCTTAGCCGTTGAGCAGTTCTTC

clone_size: -
d_call: -
v_call: TRBV19
j_call: TRBJ1-2
cdr3_aa: CASTTSGEGYYGYTF
cdr3_nt: TGTGCCAGTACTACGTCGGGGGAAGGTTACTATGGCTACACCTTC

clone_size: once
d_call: -
v_call: TRBV6-6
j_call: TRBJ2-7
cdr3_aa: CASSYPQGGSYEQYF
cdr3_nt: TGTGCCAGCAGTTACCCCCAGGGGGGGAGTTACGAGCAGTACTTC

clone_size: -
d_call: TRBD1
v_call: TRBV7-3
j_call: TRBJ1-2
cdr3_aa: CASSPFQGAYGYTF
cdr3_nt: TGTGCCAGCAGCCCCTTTCAGGGGGCCTATGGCTACACCTTC

clone_size: few
d_call: -
v_call: TRBV10-3
j_call: TRBJ1-2
cdr3_aa: CANGGAAGYGYTF
cdr3_nt: TGTGCCAACGGAGGGGCGGCGGGCTATGGCTACACCTTC

clone_size: -
d_call: TRBD2
v_call: TRBV27
j_call: TRBJ2-7
cdr3_aa: CASSWSGRPYEQYF
cdr3_nt: TGTGCCAGCAGTTGGAGCGGGAGACCTTACGAGCAGTACTTC

clone_size: -
d_call: -
v_call: TRBV5-5
j_call: TRBJ1-1
cdr3_aa: CASSSDPSGYTEAFF
cdr3_nt: TGTGCCAGCAGCTCGGACCCTAGCGGGTACACTGAAGCTTTCTTT

clone_size: few
d_call: -
v_call: TRBV6-1
j_call: TRBJ2-3
cdr3_aa: CASSAGDLGSFTDTQYF
cdr3_nt: TGTGCCAGCAGTGCGGGAGACCTCGGATCTTTCACAGATACGCAGTATTTT

clone_size: -
d_call: -
v_call: TRBV6-5
j_call: TRBJ2-7
cdr3_aa: CASSIEWGGEQYF
cdr3_nt: TGTGCCAGCAGCATAGAATGGGGAGGCGAGCAGTACTTC

clone_size: -
d_call: -
v_call: TRBV28
j_call: TRBJ1-2
cdr3_aa: CASSWGGSEGYTF
cdr3_nt: TGTGCCAGCAGTTGGGGGGGATCTGAGGGCTACACCTTC

clone_size: few
d_call: -
v_call: TRBV10-3
j_call: TRBJ1-1
cdr3_aa: CAISESRSEAFF
cdr3_nt: TGTGCCATCAGTGAGTCGAGGTCTGAAGCTTTCTTT

clone_size: -
d_call: -
v_call: TRBV18
j_call: TRBJ1-1
cdr3_aa: CASSPSAQGGNTEAFF
cdr3_nt: TGTGCCAGCTCACCAAGTGCCCAGGGCGGGAACACTGAAGCTTTCTTT

clone_size: -
d_call: -
v_call: TRBV2
j_call: TRBJ2-7
cdr3_aa: CASSWTTISYEQYF
cdr3_nt: TGTGCCAGCAGTTGGACTACAATCTCCTACGAGCAGTACTTC

clone_size: -
d_call: -
v_call: TRBV6-1
j_call: TRBJ1-1
cdr3_aa: CASSEAANTEAFF
cdr3_nt: TGTGCCAGCAGTGAAGCAGCGAACACTGAAGCTTTCTTT

clone_size: -
d_call: TRBD2
v_call: TRBV10-3
j_call: TRBJ2-5
cdr3_aa: CAISEPGGSETQYF
cdr3_nt: TGTGCCATCAGTGAACCGGGAGGAAGCGAGACCCAGTACTTC

clone_size: once
d_call: TRBD2
v_call: TRBV5-1
j_call: TRBJ2-1
cdr3_aa: CASSETSGSSEQFF
cdr3_nt: TGCGCCAGCAGCGAGACTAGCGGGAGCTCTGAGCAGTTCTTC

clone_size: -
d_call: -
v_call: TRBV5-1
j_call: TRBJ2-7
cdr3_aa: CASSLLQGPVEQYF
cdr3_nt: TGCGCCAGCAGCTTACTCCAGGGACCGGTCGAGCAGTACTTC

clone_size: many
d_call: -
v_call: TRBV30
j_call: TRBJ1-5
cdr3_aa: CAWSVQDTQPQHF
cdr3_nt: TGTGCCTGGAGTGTACAGGATACTCAGCCCCAGCATTTT

clone_size: -
d_call: -
v_call: TRBV28
j_call: TRBJ2-7
cdr3_aa: CASSLGREQYF
cdr3_nt: TGTGCCAGCAGTTTAGGAAGGGAGCAGTACTTC

clone_size: -
d_call: -
v_call: TRBV5-8
j_call: TRBJ1-3
cdr3_aa: CASSLNSDGNTIYF
cdr3_nt: TGTGCCAGCAGCTTGAACAGCGATGGAAACACCATATATTTT

clone_size: -
d_call: -
v_call: TRBV5-1
j_call: TRBJ2-1
cdr3_aa: CASSFRRDGYNEQFF
cdr3_nt: TGCGCCAGCAGCTTCCGCAGAGATGGGTACAATGAGCAGTTCTTC

clone_size: -
d_call: TRBD1
v_call: TRBV30
j_call: TRBJ1-5
cdr3_aa: CAWSQGGSNQPQHF
cdr3_nt: TGTGCCTGGAGTCAGGGGGGCTCCAATCAGCCCCAGCATTTT

clone_size: -
d_call: TRBD1
v_call: TRBV10-2
j_call: TRBJ1-5
cdr3_aa: CASSSDRGQPQHF
cdr3_nt: TGCGCCAGCAGTTCTGACAGGGGCCAGCCCCAGCATTTT

clone_size: -
d_call: -
v_call: TRBV7-9
j_call: TRBJ2-1
cdr3_aa: CASSITGNEQFF
cdr3_nt: TGTGCCAGCAGCATCACAGGGAATGAGCAGTTCTTC

clone_size: once
d_call: TRBD2
v_call: TRBV11-2
j_call: TRBJ2-2
cdr3_aa: CASSLGSSGRSGGELFF
cdr3_nt: TGTGCCAGCAGCCTCGGATCGAGCGGGAGATCGGGCGGGGAGCTGTTTTTT

clone_size: -
d_call: TRBD1
v_call: TRBV6-6
j_call: TRBJ2-7
cdr3_aa: CASKSTGGSYEQYF
cdr3_nt: TGTGCCAGCAAATCGACAGGGGGCTCCTACGAGCAGTACTTC

clone_size: once
d_call: -
v_call: TRBV19
j_call: TRBJ2-7
cdr3_aa: CASSVRGSSYEQYF
cdr3_nt: TGTGCCAGTAGTGTTCGGGGAAGCTCCTACGAGCAGTACTTC

clone_size: -
d_call: -
v_call: TRBV7-9
j_call: TRBJ2-5
cdr3_aa: CASSASYSPGETQYF
cdr3_nt: TGTGCCAGCAGCGCTAGCTACAGCCCGGGGGAGACCCAGTACTTC

clone_size: -
d_call: -
v_call: TRBV2
j_call: TRBJ2-5
cdr3_aa: CASTTGVGGETQYF
cdr3_nt: TGTGCCAGCACGACGGGAGTGGGGGGAGAGACCCAGTACTTC

clone_size: -
d_call: TRBD1
v_call: TRBV2
j_call: TRBJ2-2
cdr3_aa: CASSVGQGGTGELFF
cdr3_nt: TGTGCCAGCAGCGTGGGACAGGGGGGAACCGGGGAGCTGTTTTTT

clone_size: -
d_call: -
v_call: TRBV27
j_call: TRBJ2-1
cdr3_aa: CASSPYLGASPYNEQFF
cdr3_nt: TGTGCCAGCAGCCCATACCTTGGGGCTTCTCCCTACAATGAGCAGTTCTTC

clone_size: -
d_call: TRBD2
v_call: TRBV15
j_call: TRBJ2-5
cdr3_aa: CATRDGLAGPTQETQYF
cdr3_nt: TGTGCCACCAGAGACGGACTAGCGGGACCAACTCAAGAGACCCAGTACTTC

clone_size: -
d_call: -
v_call: TRBV9
j_call: TRBJ2-3
cdr3_aa: CASSVGPTSGDTQYF
cdr3_nt: TGTGCCAGCAGCGTAGGTCCGACGTCAGGGGATACGCAGTATTTT

clone_size: -
d_call: -
v_call: TRBV10-1
j_call: TRBJ2-1
cdr3_aa: CASSDSRRPYNEQFF
cdr3_nt: TGCGCCAGCAGTGACTCCCGGAGACCCTACAATGAGCAGTTCTTC

clone_size: -
d_call: TRBD2
v_call: TRBV6-1
j_call: TRBJ2-1
cdr3_aa: CASSLAGGGYNEQFF
cdr3_nt: TGTGCTAGCAGTTTAGCGGGAGGGGGTTACAATGAGCAGTTCTTC

clone_size: -
d_call: TRBD2
v_call: TRBV2
j_call: TRBJ2-2
cdr3_aa: CASSRLKLAGGNTGELFF
cdr3_nt: TGTGCCAGCAGTAGACTAAAACTAGCGGGAGGTAACACCGGGGAGCTGTTTTTT